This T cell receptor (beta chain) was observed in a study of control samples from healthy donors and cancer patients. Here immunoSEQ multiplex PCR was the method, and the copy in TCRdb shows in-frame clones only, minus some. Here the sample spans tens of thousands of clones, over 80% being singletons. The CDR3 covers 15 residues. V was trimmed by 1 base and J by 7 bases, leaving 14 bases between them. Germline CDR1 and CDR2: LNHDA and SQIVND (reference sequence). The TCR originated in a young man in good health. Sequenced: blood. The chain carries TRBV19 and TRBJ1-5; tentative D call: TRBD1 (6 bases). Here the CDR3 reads CASSIVAGEGQPQHF. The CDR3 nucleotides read TGTGCCAGTAGTATAGTGGCAGGGGAAGGACAGCCCCAGCATTTT.